These 28 T cell receptor beta chains came from one sample sequenced in a study of blood T cell repertoires in COVID-19. Repertoires were generated with immunoSEQ multiplex PCR, while TCRdb's copy carries only in-frame clones and drops some. The top ten hold 17% of the sample, which has about 100,000 clones, 91% seen once. Sequencing was done on a sample of peripheral blood. The receptors here all came from a man aged 50-59 years with acute or convalescent COVID-19.

This clone was seen just once. The chain is built from TRBV2 and TRBJ2-5; 8 nucleotides line up with TRBD2. Germline CDR1 and CDR2: SNHLY and FYNNEI. The CDR3 is 14 residues long. J lost 4 bases, V lost 5 bases, and 6 bases had no gene match. DNA of the CDR3: TGTGCCAGCAGTTCCCACCTAGCGGGAGAGACCCAGTACTTC. It is translated as CASSSHLAGETQYF.

The gene calls are TRBV25-1 and TRBJ1-6, with D unresolved. V was cut by 4 bases and J by 7 bases, with 8 bases left in between. The CDR3 consists of 13 residues. Germline V gives CDR1 MGHDK, CDR2 SYGVNS. In nucleotides, the CDR3 is TGTGCCAGCAGTGGGTTCAGGAATTCACCCCTCCACTTT. Translation: CASSGFRNSPLHF.

In this sample, this clone turned up once. V gene TRBV11-3 combines with J gene TRBJ1-2, with 9 bases fitting TRBD1. Germline-derived CDR1 and CDR2 are SGHNT and YENEEA. The CDR3 spans 16 residues. The J segment lost 2 bases and the V segment lost 0 bases, leaving 4 bases of the junction unmatched. The CDR3 nucleotides are TGTGCCAGCAGCTTAGAGAGAGGACAGGGGAACTATGGCTACACCTTC. As protein: CASSLERGQGNYGYTF.

This chain connects TRBV4-2 to TRBJ2-7, with 12 positions matching TRBD2. The CDR3 length is 19 residues. V shed 0 bases and J 4 bases; nucleotides not matched to a gene: 13. Germline values: CDR1 LGHNA, CDR2 YNFKEQ. The CDR3 DNA reads as TGTGCCAGCAGCCAAGAGCCCTCATCGACTAGCGGGGGCCTATACGAGCAGTACTTC. Amino acid sequence: CASSQEPSSTSGGLYEQYF.

The genes are TRBV7-9 and TRBJ1-1; D is undetermined. Germline lookup yields CDR1 SEHNR and CDR2 FQNEAQ (reference sequence). There are 11 residues in the CDR3. V gave up 1 base and J gave up 8 bases, with 5 bases separating them. The CDR3 here is CASSLGQEAFF. The CDR3 DNA follows: TGTGCCAGCAGCTTAGGTCAGGAAGCTTTCTTT.

V and J are TRBV7-2 and TRBJ1-5; D perhaps matches TRBD1 (6 bases). The CDR3 is 13 residues long. CDR1 is SGHTA, CDR2 FQGNSA, per germline. Trimming cost V 5 bases and J 11 bases, with 16 bases left between them. CDR3: CASSPHKQGAQHF. In nucleotides, the CDR3 is TGTGCCAGCAGCCCACATAAACAGGGTGCCCAGCATTTT.

V usage is TRBV30 and J usage is TRBJ1-1, with D maybe TRBD1 (6 bases). Germline values: CDR1 GTSNPN, CDR2 SVGIG (reference sequence). V was clipped by 5 bases and J by 0 bases, with 16 bases between them. The CDR3 consists of 15 residues. CDR3 sequence: CAWGDRSFMNTEAFF. CDR3 in DNA: TGTGCCTGGGGTGACAGGTCTTTCATGAACACTGAAGCTTTCTTT.

The genes are TRBV20-1 and TRBJ1-1; D unclear. V was clipped by 5 bases and J by 8 bases, with 12 bases between them. In germline, CDR1 is DFQATT, CDR2 SNEGSKA (reference sequence). The CDR3 is made up of 11 amino acids. The CDR3 spells CSAPRPSEAFF. CDR3 coding DNA: TGCAGTGCTCCTAGACCATCCGAAGCTTTCTTT.

The J gene is TRBJ2-2, the V gene TRBV7-9, with D possibly matching TRBD1 (6 bases). This CDR3 has 16 residues. Deletions cut 4 bases from V and 2 bases from J, with 14 bases between. Germline CDR1 is SEHNR and CDR2 is FQNEAQ (reference sequence). The CDR3: CASSYPEQGNTGELFF. CDR3 coding DNA: TGTGCCAGCAGCTATCCGGAACAGGGAAACACCGGGGAGCTGTTTTTT.

The rearrangement joins TRBV5-6 to TRBJ1-2; D is perhaps TRBD1 (6 bases). The CDR3 is 15 residues long. Germline loops: CDR1 SGHDT, CDR2 YYEEEE. Trimming pared 4 bases from V and 4 bases from J, leaving 17 bases between. Written as DNA, the CDR3 is TGTGCCAGCAGCCACCCCAGGGGATCGAGCTATGGCTACACCTTC. Translation: CASSHPRGSSYGYTF.

The chain joins TRBV2 to TRBJ2-1; 12 bases agree with TRBD2. Germline V gene sequence: CDR1 SNHLY, CDR2 FYNNEI. The CDR3 runs to 17 residues. V was pared by 6 bases and J by 0 bases, with 6 bases of the junction left unmatched. As DNA, the CDR3 is TGTGCCAGCAGACTAGCGGGGGGCCGGAGCTCCTACAATGAGCAGTTCTTC. It translates to CASRLAGGRSSYNEQFF.

This rearrangement joins TRBV2 to TRBJ1-6; perhaps TRBD1 as D (5 bases). From germline, CDR1 is SNHLY and CDR2 FYNNEI. The CDR3 totals 14 residues. The germline V and J ends were trimmed by 5 bases and 7 bases, with 12 bases remaining between them. DNA for the CDR3: TGTGCCAGCAGTAGGGACTCCACCAATTCACCCCTCCACTTT. It specifies CASSRDSTNSPLHF.

The chain employs TRBV3-1 (or the pseudogene TRBV3-2) and TRBJ2-7; TRBD2 is a possible D gene (5 bases). CDR3 length: 12 amino acids. Trimming shortened V by 3 bases and J by 7 bases, and 10 bases separated the two germline ends. CDR1 and CDR2 from the germline V gene are LGHDT and YNNKEL (reference sequence). In DNA form, the CDR3 reads TGTGCCAGCAGCCAGCTCCCGGGGGAGCAGTACTTC. It translates to CASSQLPGEQYF.

The rearrangement uses TRBV7-8 and TRBJ2-5, with D possibly being TRBD2 (6 bases). CDR1 and CDR2 from the germline V gene are SGHVS and FQNEAQ. The CDR3 sequence is 15 residues long. Deletions cut 4 bases from V and 5 bases from J, with 17 bases between. The CDR3 bases are TGTGCCAGCAGCTCCCCTGGGGGACGGGGGGAGACCCAGTACTTC. Amino acids: CASSSPGGRGETQYF.

This clone was seen a handful of times. The rearrangement links TRBV4-3 to TRBJ1-3, with 8 bases fitting TRBD1. The CDR3 length is 16 residues. The V gene end was trimmed by 6 bases and the J gene end by 4 bases; junction bases not matched to a gene: 11. The germline V gene has CDR1 LGHNA and CDR2 YSLEER. CDR3 sequence (DNA): TGCGCCAGCAGTCCCCAGGGACAGGCGGGAGGAAACACCATATATTTT. Protein product: CASSPQGQAGGNTIYF.

This clone came up once. This rearrangement joins TRBV18 to TRBJ1-2; D is possibly TRBD1 (5 bases). The CDR3 contains 12 residues. From germline, CDR1 is KGHSH and CDR2 LQKENI. Trimming pared 3 bases from V and 4 bases from J, leaving 6 bases between. The CDR3 protein is CASSPDSYGYTF. Written as DNA, the CDR3 is TGTGCCAGCTCACCTGACAGCTATGGCTACACCTTC.

This chain joins TRBV2 and TRBJ2-2, with unresolved D. The CDR3 runs to 14 residues. V was shortened by 6 bases and J by 4 bases, with 12 bases between the two germline ends. Germline-derived CDR1 and CDR2 are SNHLY and FYNNEI. The CDR3 here is CASRSLISTGELFF. CDR3 bases: TGTGCCAGCAGGAGCCTGATAAGCACCGGGGAGCTGTTTTTT.

For the CDR3, the DNA is TGCGCCAGCGGTCGGGCAGGGGGCACCGGGGAGCTGTTTTTT. Its translation is CASGRAGGTGELFF. The chain couples TRBV5-1 to TRBJ2-2; 7 positions match TRBD1. Germline V gene lookup returns CDR1 SGHRS and CDR2 YFSETQ. The CDR3 contains 14 residues. V shed 7 bases and J 4 bases; nucleotides not matched to a gene: 7. The full variable domain, rest sourced from reference TRBV5-1 and TRBJ2-2, is KAGVTQTPRYLIKTRGQQVTLSCSPISGHRSVSWYQQTPGQGLQFLFEYFSETQRNKGNFPGRFSGRQFSNSRSEMNVSTLELGDSALYLCASGRAGGTGELFFGEGSRLTVL.

J is TRBJ1-5 and V is TRBV28; 8 bases map to TRBD1. CDR1 MDHEN and CDR2 SYDVKM come from the germline V gene. V trimming: 8 bases; J trimming: 5 bases; junction bases outside the gene matches: 5. This CDR3 has 13 amino acids. This chain's CDR3 is CASGQGQHQPQHF. The CDR3 DNA sequence: TGTGCCAGCGGACAGGGTCAACATCAGCCCCAGCATTTT. Based on the CDR3 plus reference TRBV28 and TRBJ1-5, the full variable domain is DVKVTQSSRYLVKRTGEKVFLECVQDMDHENMFWYRQDPGLGLRLIYFSYDVKMKEKGDIPEGYSVSREKKERFSLILESASTNQTSMYLCASGQGQHQPQHFGDGTRLSIL.

This chain connects TRBV20-1 to TRBJ1-1; no clear D. CDR1 DFQATT and CDR2 SNEGSKA come from the germline V gene (reference sequence). Deletions cut 5 bases from V and 10 bases from J, with 14 bases between. CDR3 length: 11 amino acids. The DNA for the CDR3 is TGCAGTGCTCGCCAGTCCTCCCCAGCTTTCTTT. Protein sequence: CSARQSSPAFF.

The rearrangement links TRBV9 to TRBJ2-5, with 12 bases aligning to TRBD2. CDR1 and CDR2 from the germline V gene are SGDLS and YYNGEE. The V segment lost 4 bases and the J segment 4 bases; nucleotides outside the gene matches: 8. This CDR3 spans 16 amino acids. The CDR3 reads CASSPGLAGRLETQYF. The CDR3 DNA sequence: TGTGCCAGCAGCCCGGGACTAGCGGGCCGCCTAGAGACCCAGTACTTC.

The chain recombines TRBV19 with TRBJ2-5, with TRBD2 identical over 7 bases. The germline CDR1 and CDR2 sequences are LNHDA and SQIVND (reference sequence). The CDR3 spans 14 residues. Losses at the gene ends were 4 bases for V and 5 bases for J; bases not matched to a gene: 7. In DNA form, the CDR3 reads TGTGCCAGTAGTACGGTCGGGGGGACGGAGACCCAGTACTTC. Its translation is CASSTVGGTETQYF. Based on the CDR3 plus reference TRBV19 and TRBJ2-5, the full variable domain is DGGITQSPKYLFRKEGQNVTLSCEQNLNHDAMYWYRQDPGQGLRLIYYSQIVNDFQKGDIAEGYSVSREKKESFPLTVTSAQKNPTAFYLCASSTVGGTETQYFGPGTRLLVL.

J is TRBJ1-1 and V is TRBV24-1; TRBD1 is a possible D gene (6 bases). CDR1 is KGHDR, CDR2 SFDVKD, per germline. The CDR3 totals 14 residues. With 2 bases removed from V and 3 bases from J, the gap between germline ends came to 9 bases. DNA for the CDR3: TGTGCCACCAGTGATTCGGACAGCCACACTGAAGCTTTCTTT. Encoded protein: CATSDSDSHTEAFF.

The chain combines TRBV9 with TRBJ1-1; TRBD1 matches 10 bases. Germline values: CDR1 SGDLS, CDR2 YYNGEE. Losses at the gene ends were 3 bases for V and 2 bases for J; bases not matched to a gene: 4. The CDR3 has 15 residues. Written as DNA, the CDR3 is TGTGCCAGCAGCGGCCGGGACAGGGGTAACACTGAAGCTTTCTTT. It is translated as CASSGRDRGNTEAFF. Looking up the rest from reference TRBV9 and TRBJ1-1 gives the full variable domain: DSGVTQTPKHLITATGQRVTLRCSPRSGDLSVYWYQQSLDQGLQFLIQYYNGEERAKGNILERFSAQQFPDLHSELNLSSLELGDSALYFCASSGRDRGNTEAFFGQGTRLTVV.

CDR3 sequence (DNA): TGTGCCAGCAGTTACGGGAATCGGGGGAGTGAAGCTTTCTTT. Protein product: CASSYGNRGSEAFF. The V and J genes are TRBV6-5 and TRBJ1-1; maybe TRBD1 (5 bases). Germline V gene sequence: CDR1 MNHEY, CDR2 SVGAGI. This CDR3 is built from 14 residues. The V end lost 2 bases, the J end lost 7 bases, and 14 bases lay between the germline ends.

The CDR3 loop is CASRHINQPQHF. Written as DNA, the CDR3 is TGTGCCAGCCGTCACATCAATCAGCCCCAGCATTTT. The chain carries TRBV7-2 and TRBJ1-5, with no clear D. Trimming pared 8 bases from V and 3 bases from J, leaving 8 bases between. The CDR3 runs 12 residues. CDR1 and CDR2 (germline): SGHTA, FQGNSA.

The genes are TRBV2 and TRBJ1-2; D possibly corresponds to TRBD1 (5 bases). The length of the CDR3 is 12 residues. With 8 bases removed from V and 4 bases from J, the gap between germline ends came to 11 bases. CDR1 and CDR2 from the germline V gene are SNHLY and FYNNEI. The CDR3: CASPGQAYGYTF. The CDR3 coding sequence is TGTGCCAGCCCCGGACAAGCCTATGGCTACACCTTC.

V gene TRBV24-1 combines with J gene TRBJ2-6, with D maybe TRBD1 (5 bases). Between the trimmed V and J ends, which lost 4 bases and 2 bases, there was a span of 14 bases. The V gene's germline CDR1 is KGHDR and CDR2 SFDVKD. The CDR3 extends over 17 amino acids. CDR3 nucleotides: TGTGCCACCAGTGAAGGACACGGACGTACTGGGGCCAACGTCCTGACTTTC. This encodes CATSEGHGRTGANVLTF.